A selection of T cell receptor beta chains follows, all from one sample in a study of blood T cell repertoires in COVID-19. Repertoires were generated with immunoSEQ multiplex PCR, while TCRdb's copy carries only in-frame clones and drops some. The sample yields around 320,000 clones, about nine tenths seen once. Sequencing was done on a sample of peripheral blood. These receptors all come from a man between 18 and 35 years old with active or convalescent COVID-19. CDR3s include the opening cysteine and the closing phenylalanine or tryptophan. A D gene is named only where the DNA matches it firmly. Clone size is given for some rows only: seen once, a few or many times, or a class if the clone is expanded.

V: TRBV6-6; J: TRBJ2-7; D: TRBD2; size: NA; DNA: TGTGCCAGCAGTCAGGGACTAGTCTACGAGCAGTACTTC; CDR3: CASSQGLVYEQYF
V: TRBV12-3/TRBV12-4; J: TRBJ1-5; D: NA; size: NA; DNA: TGTGCCAGCAGGGACAGCTTAAATCAGCCCCAGCATTTT; CDR3: CASRDSLNQPQHF
V: TRBV5-1; J: TRBJ2-1; D: TRBD2; size: NA; DNA: TGCGCCAGCAGCTTGGGACGCGGGGGGCCGTATGAGCAGTTCTTC; CDR3: CASSLGRGGPYEQFF
V: TRBV19; J: TRBJ1-5; D: NA; size: NA; DNA: TGTGCCAGTAACCAACCCGAGGACAAGGCGTTGAGCAATCAGCCCCAGCATTTT; CDR3: CASNQPEDKALSNQPQHF
V: TRBV3-1/TRBV3-2; J: TRBJ1-1; D: NA; size: NA; DNA: TGTGCCAGCAGCGACGACAGCACTGAAGCTTTCTTT; CDR3: CASSDDSTEAFF
V: TRBV5-6; J: TRBJ2-3; D: TRBD1; size: NA; DNA: TGTGCCAGCAGCTTCAGGGGGCGGGCACACGATACGCAGTATTTT; CDR3: CASSFRGRAHDTQYF
V: TRBV7-8; J: TRBJ2-2; D: NA; size: NA; DNA: TGTGCCAGCAGCTTGCGTGTAGGGGATACGAACACCGGGGAGCTGTTTTTT; CDR3: CASSLRVGDTNTGELFF
V: TRBV2; J: TRBJ2-7; D: TRBD2; size: many; DNA: TGTGCCAGCAGTGAAAGCGGGACCCTCTCCTACGAGCAGTACTTC; CDR3: CASSESGTLSYEQYF
V: TRBV5-1; J: TRBJ1-6; D: TRBD1; size: NA; DNA: TGCGCCAGCAGCTCTCGGATAGGACAGGGCCCAGGATCACCCCTCCACTTT; CDR3: CASSSRIGQGPGSPLHF
V: TRBV5-1; J: TRBJ2-7; D: NA; size: NA; DNA: TGCGCCAGCAGCTTGAACCCCCGGCAGGGAGGCTACGAGCAGTACTTC; CDR3: CASSLNPRQGGYEQYF
V: TRBV23-1; J: TRBJ2-3; D: TRBD2; size: NA; DNA: TGCGCCAGCAGTCTGGGGGTCGGGGCTAGCGGGGGGAGCACAGATACGCAGTATTTT; CDR3: CASSLGVGASGGSTDTQYF
V: TRBV28; J: TRBJ1-1; D: TRBD1; size: NA; DNA: TGTGCCAGCAGTGTAACAGGGGCCCCAGACACTGAAGCTTTCTTT; CDR3: CASSVTGAPDTEAFF
V: TRBV27; J: TRBJ2-7; D: NA; size: NA; DNA: TGTGCCAGCAGTTCGGGGCAGGGGTACTCCTACGAGCAGTACTTC; CDR3: CASSSGQGYSYEQYF
V: TRBV5-1; J: TRBJ2-1; D: NA; size: NA; DNA: TGCGCCAGCACCGCACAGTCTTTGCTCGATGAGCAGTTCTTC; CDR3: CASTAQSLLDEQFF
V: TRBV7-3; J: TRBJ2-7; D: TRBD1; size: NA; DNA: TGTGCCAGCAGCCAGAACAGGGGAATCTCCTACGAGCAGTACTTC; CDR3: CASSQNRGISYEQYF
V: TRBV19; J: TRBJ1-2; D: NA; size: NA; DNA: TGTGCCAGTGCGCCAGGGATTTATGGCTACACCTTC; CDR3: CASAPGIYGYTF
V: TRBV6-6; J: TRBJ2-7; D: TRBD2; size: once; DNA: TGTGCCAGCAGCGATAGCGGGAGGGCCGGGGAGCAGTACTTC; CDR3: CASSDSGRAGEQYF
V: TRBV9; J: TRBJ1-3; D: TRBD1; size: NA; DNA: TGTGCCAGCAGCGTAGGAGCAGGGACAGGGGGAAACACCATATATTTT; CDR3: CASSVGAGTGGNTIYF
V: TRBV7-2; J: TRBJ1-1; D: TRBD1; size: NA; DNA: TGTGCCAGCAGCGTACAGGGGGGGACTGAAGCTTTCTTT; CDR3: CASSVQGGTEAFF
V: TRBV4-1; J: TRBJ2-7; D: TRBD2; size: few; DNA: TGCGCCAGCAGCCAATACTTTATAGCGGGACGTTACGAGCAGTACTTC; CDR3: CASSQYFIAGRYEQYF
V: TRBV5-1; J: TRBJ2-6; D: NA; size: NA; DNA: TGCGCCAGCAGCTTGGATGCCCTATCTGGGGCCAACGTCCTGACTTTC; CDR3: CASSLDALSGANVLTF
V: TRBV7-2; J: TRBJ1-5; D: TRBD1; size: NA; DNA: TGTGCCAGCAGCTACCGGGACAGGGGTCAGCCCCAGCATTTT; CDR3: CASSYRDRGQPQHF
V: TRBV7-9; J: TRBJ1-2; D: NA; size: NA; DNA: TGTGCCAGTCATGGGGCAGGGAACTATGGCTACACCTTC; CDR3: CASHGAGNYGYTF
V: TRBV5-1; J: TRBJ2-7; D: TRBD1; size: once; DNA: TGCGCCAGCAGCTTGGCCAAAGTGACAGGGGACGAGCAGTACTTC; CDR3: CASSLAKVTGDEQYF
V: TRBV3-1/TRBV3-2; J: TRBJ1-1; D: NA; size: NA; DNA: TGTGCCAGCAGCCAAGACTCAACAGACACTGAAGCTTTCTTT; CDR3: CASSQDSTDTEAFF
V: TRBV7-3; J: TRBJ2-1; D: TRBD2; size: NA; DNA: TGTGCCAGCAGCTTAGGTGGGAGGGATGAGCAGTTCTTC; CDR3: CASSLGGRDEQFF
V: TRBV5-1; J: TRBJ1-2; D: NA; size: once; DNA: TGCGCCAGCAGCTTTGGTACCCTCCCACTACGACCTAACTATGGCTACACCTTC; CDR3: CASSFGTLPLRPNYGYTF
V: TRBV3-1/TRBV3-2; J: TRBJ2-2; D: TRBD2; size: once; DNA: TGTGCCAGCAGAACTAGCGGGGGGGAGCTGTTTTTT; CDR3: CASRTSGGELFF
V: TRBV28; J: TRBJ2-1; D: NA; size: NA; DNA: TGTGCCAGCAGTTTATCCCGCGGTTCCTACAATGAGCAGTTCTTC; CDR3: CASSLSRGSYNEQFF
V: TRBV27; J: TRBJ2-5; D: TRBD2; size: once; DNA: TGTGCCAGCAGCCTTAGCGGGAGGGGGGGGGAGACCCAGTACTTC; CDR3: CASSLSGRGGETQYF
V: TRBV28; J: TRBJ2-1; D: TRBD1; size: NA; DNA: TGTGCCAGCAGCCCCCCGGGACAGGCGAGAAAACGGTCCTACAATGAGCAGTTCTTC; CDR3: CASSPPGQARKRSYNEQFF
V: TRBV9; J: TRBJ2-1; D: NA; size: few; DNA: TGTGCCAGCAGCGTAGACAGGGTCGCCTACAATGAGCAGTTCTTC; CDR3: CASSVDRVAYNEQFF
V: TRBV6-5; J: TRBJ1-2; D: TRBD1; size: NA; DNA: TGTGCCAGCAGCGGGACAGGGTCTGGCTACACCTTC; CDR3: CASSGTGSGYTF
V: TRBV19; J: TRBJ1-5; D: TRBD1; size: NA; DNA: TGTGCCAGTAGTAGCGACAGGGGCAGCAATCAGCCCCAGCATTTT; CDR3: CASSSDRGSNQPQHF
V: TRBV2; J: TRBJ1-1; D: TRBD1; size: NA; DNA: TGTGCCGGTGCAAGGACAGGGGCGAGCAACACTGAAGCTTTCTTT; CDR3: CAGARTGASNTEAFF
V: TRBV28; J: TRBJ2-1; D: TRBD2; size: NA; DNA: TGTGCCAGCAGTTCCAAACTAGCGGGGAATTACAATGAGCAGTTCTTC; CDR3: CASSSKLAGNYNEQFF
V: TRBV6-5; J: TRBJ2-7; D: TRBD2; size: NA; DNA: TGTGCCAGCACCAGCGGGGGTCCCTACGAGCAGTACTTC; CDR3: CASTSGGPYEQYF
V: TRBV12-3/TRBV12-4; J: TRBJ1-2; D: TRBD1; size: NA; DNA: TGTGCCAGCACCCTCGGACAGGGCTATGGCTACACCTTC; CDR3: CASTLGQGYGYTF
V: TRBV27; J: TRBJ2-5; D: TRBD2; size: NA; DNA: TGTGCCAGCAGACCGGGACTAGCTTTTGAGACCCAGTACTTC; CDR3: CASRPGLAFETQYF
V: TRBV18; J: TRBJ1-2; D: NA; size: NA; DNA: TGTGCCAGCTCACCACCGATCATTAAGGGGCTTCACTATGGCTACACCTTC; CDR3: CASSPPIIKGLHYGYTF
V: TRBV5-4; J: TRBJ1-2; D: NA; size: NA; DNA: TGTGCCAGCAGATCCACGGGCAGGGAATATGGCTACACCTTC; CDR3: CASRSTGREYGYTF
V: TRBV7-9; J: TRBJ2-4; D: TRBD1; size: NA; DNA: TGTGCCAGCAGCTCACGGTGGGGACAGGGGAAAAACATTCAGTACTTC; CDR3: CASSSRWGQGKNIQYF
V: TRBV29-1; J: TRBJ2-5; D: NA; size: NA; DNA: TGCAGCGCCGAGGCGGAGACCCAGTACTTC; CDR3: CSAEAETQYF
V: TRBV15; J: TRBJ2-7; D: TRBD2; size: NA; DNA: TGTGCCACCAGCAGAGATAAGGGACTAGCGGGAGGGCCTTTACGGTACTTC; CDR3: CATSRDKGLAGGPLRYF
V: TRBV7-2; J: TRBJ1-2; D: NA; size: NA; DNA: TGTGCCAGCAGCCCCTCTGCCAGGGGCCTTTCGGATGGCTACACCTTC; CDR3: CASSPSARGLSDGYTF
V: TRBV5-1; J: TRBJ2-5; D: NA; size: NA; DNA: TGCGCCAGCAGCCTTACTAGGGAGACCCAGTACTTC; CDR3: CASSLTRETQYF
V: TRBV10-1; J: TRBJ2-5; D: NA; size: NA; DNA: TGCGCCAGCAGTGAGTCAAGCCTGGCGGGTATCCAGTACTTC; CDR3: CASSESSLAGIQYF
V: TRBV10-1; J: TRBJ1-5; D: TRBD1; size: NA; DNA: TGCGCCAGCAGTGAATACAGGGGGCTTGATCAGCCCCAGCATTTT; CDR3: CASSEYRGLDQPQHF
V: TRBV10-3; J: TRBJ2-3; D: NA; size: NA; DNA: TGTGCCATCAGTGAGTCACTAGCCCGCACAGATACGCAGTATTTT; CDR3: CAISESLARTDTQYF
V: TRBV5-5; J: TRBJ2-1; D: NA; size: NA; DNA: TGTGCCAGCAGCTGGACTTTTTACAATGAGCAGTTCTTC; CDR3: CASSWTFYNEQFF
V: TRBV6-6; J: TRBJ2-7; D: TRBD1; size: NA; DNA: TGTGCCAGCCTAGCCCCAGGGGGCGCGGGCGAGCAGTACTTC; CDR3: CASLAPGGAGEQYF
V: TRBV7-2; J: TRBJ1-2; D: NA; size: NA; DNA: TGTGCCAGCAGCTACTTTGTAATGCAGGGGAATGGCTACACCTTC; CDR3: CASSYFVMQGNGYTF
V: TRBV28; J: TRBJ1-4; D: NA; size: NA; DNA: TGTGCCAGCAGCAGTCCTCGTAATGAAAAACTGTTTTTT; CDR3: CASSSPRNEKLFF
V: TRBV4-1; J: TRBJ1-2; D: NA; size: NA; DNA: TGCGCCAGCAGCCAAGATACGGGCGGGACTAACTATGGCTACACCTTC; CDR3: CASSQDTGGTNYGYTF
V: TRBV2; J: TRBJ1-2; D: TRBD1; size: NA; DNA: TGTGCCAGCAGTGAAGGGACAGGGGGCTATGGCTACACCTTC; CDR3: CASSEGTGGYGYTF
V: TRBV5-1; J: TRBJ2-1; D: TRBD2; size: NA; DNA: TGCGCCAGCAGCTCAATCACTAGCGGCCCGGGTCTCTACAATGAGCAGTTCTTC; CDR3: CASSSITSGPGLYNEQFF
V: TRBV6-5; J: TRBJ2-1; D: TRBD2; size: NA; DNA: TGTGCCAGCAGTCACGAGACTAGCGGCCAGCAGTTCTTC; CDR3: CASSHETSGQQFF
V: TRBV28; J: TRBJ2-6; D: NA; size: NA; DNA: TGTGCCAGCAGTCCACGGAGATCTGGGGCCAACGTCCTGACTTTC; CDR3: CASSPRRSGANVLTF
V: TRBV5-4; J: TRBJ1-2; D: TRBD1; size: NA; DNA: TGTGCCAGCAGCCGGGAGACAGGGGAAATGGAAGGCTACACCTTC; CDR3: CASSRETGEMEGYTF
V: TRBV28; J: TRBJ2-3; D: TRBD2; size: NA; DNA: TGTGCCGGCACCACAGCCCTAGCGGGAGGGCCCTCGACAGATACGCAGTATTTT; CDR3: CAGTTALAGGPSTDTQYF